Listed below are T cell receptor beta chains from one sample, sequenced in a study of OX40 agonist ivuxolimab in advanced cancers. Repertoires were generated with immunoSEQ multiplex PCR, while TCRdb's copy carries only in-frame clones and drops some. The sample yields 55,000 to 90,000 clones, around nine tenths seen once. The sequencing used CD4+ or CD8+ T cells sorted from blood, collected in a trial of the OX40 agonist ivuxolimab. The source is an adult with an advanced solid tumor such as melanoma, head and neck, liver or kidney cancer. CDR3s include the opening cysteine and the closing phenylalanine or tryptophan. A D gene is named only where the DNA matches it firmly. Part of the rows lack a size; the others show once, few, many or a class for expanded clones.

D,V,length,size,J,CDR3,DNA
TRBD2,TRBV9,16,NA,TRBJ2-2,CASSVVFSGPPGELFF,TGTGCCAGCAGCGTGGTTTTTAGCGGGCCGCCCGGGGAGCTGTTTTTT
NA,TRBV28,12,NA,TRBJ1-2,CASKPGQTGYTF,TGTGCCAGCAAGCCCGGACAGACTGGCTACACCTTC
TRBD1,TRBV10-3,17,NA,TRBJ2-1,CAVPGQGRVVPYNEQFF,TGTGCCGTTCCGGGACAGGGACGGGTGGTCCCCTACAATGAGCAGTTCTTC
NA,TRBV4-3,14,NA,TRBJ2-5,CASSQRLAGETQYF,TGCGCCAGCAGCCAACGTCTAGCTGGCGAGACCCAGTACTTC
NA,TRBV19,16,NA,TRBJ2-6,CASSSLWGWGANVLTF,TGTGCCAGTAGCTCCCTTTGGGGGTGGGGGGCCAACGTCCTGACTTTC
TRBD1,TRBV14,15,NA,TRBJ1-1,CASSRGDRVYTEAFF,TGTGCCAGCAGCCGTGGGGACAGGGTGTATACTGAAGCTTTCTTT
TRBD2,TRBV19,15,NA,TRBJ2-3,CATRLAGGPTDTQYF,TGTGCCACCAGACTAGCGGGAGGGCCAACAGATACGCAGTATTTT
NA,TRBV19,14,NA,TRBJ1-5,CASHPHRTNQPQHF,TGTGCCAGTCACCCCCACAGGACTAATCAGCCCCAGCATTTT
NA,TRBV2,12,NA,TRBJ2-5,CASLTTGETQYF,TGTGCCAGCCTTACGACGGGGGAGACCCAGTACTTC
TRBD2,TRBV7-3,17,NA,TRBJ2-1,CASSPEPGLAGTYEQFF,TGTGCCAGCAGCCCCGAACCGGGACTAGCGGGGACTTATGAGCAGTTCTTC
NA,TRBV27,15,NA,TRBJ2-3,CASSPNPSSTDTQYF,TGTGCCAGCAGTCCCAACCCTTCTAGCACAGATACGCAGTATTTT
TRBD2,TRBV9,16,NA,TRBJ2-1,CASSERGTSGRNEQFF,TGTGCCAGCAGCGAGAGGGGGACTAGCGGGAGAAATGAGCAGTTCTTC
TRBD2,TRBV19,17,NA,TRBJ2-7,CASSIDLGGSGTYEQYF,TGTGCCAGTAGTATAGATCTAGGCGGGAGCGGAACCTACGAGCAGTACTTC
TRBD2,TRBV5-4,14,NA,TRBJ2-3,CASRERGGTDTQYF,TGTGCCAGCAGGGAGCGGGGCGGAACAGATACGCAGTATTTT
NA,TRBV20-1,11,NA,TRBJ2-7,CSASASVEQYF,TGCAGTGCTAGCGCTAGCGTCGAGCAGTACTTC
NA,TRBV11-1,13,NA,TRBJ1-5,CASSFTDLQPQHF,TGTGCCAGCAGCTTTACCGACTTGCAGCCCCAGCATTTT
TRBD2,TRBV9,15,NA,TRBJ2-5,CASSVDAGGGETQYF,TGTGCCAGCAGCGTAGACGCGGGGGGTGGGGAGACCCAGTACTTC
NA,TRBV5-4,13,NA,TRBJ2-5,CASSFPLEETQYF,TGTGCCAGCAGCTTTCCCCTGGAGGAGACCCAGTACTTC
TRBD2,TRBV7-2,16,NA,TRBJ2-3,CASSLATSGGADTQYF,TGTGCCAGCAGCTTAGCAACTAGCGGGGGAGCAGATACGCAGTATTTT
TRBD1,TRBV4-2,16,few,TRBJ2-7,CASSQETGTGVHEQYF,TGTGCCAGCAGCCAAGAAACCGGGACAGGGGTTCACGAGCAGTACTTC
NA,TRBV18,15,NA,TRBJ1-5,CASSPQGSSNQPQHF,TGTGCCAGCTCACCACAGGGGAGTAGCAATCAGCCCCAGCATTTT
TRBD1,TRBV23-1,19,few,TRBJ1-5,CASSQSSDYRDRHNQPQHF,TGCGCCAGCAGTCAATCGAGCGACTATAGGGACAGACACAATCAGCCCCAGCATTTT
TRBD2,TRBV7-9,13,NA,TRBJ2-1,CASSLTSVSEQFF,TGTGCCAGCAGCCTGACTAGCGTCTCTGAGCAGTTCTTC
NA,TRBV15,15,NA,TRBJ2-5,CATSRSGRGQETQYF,TGTGCCACCAGCAGATCGGGCCGGGGCCAAGAGACCCAGTACTTC
NA,TRBV25-1,11,NA,TRBJ2-7,CASSDGEEQYF,TGTGCCAGCAGTGATGGGGAAGAGCAGTACTTC
NA,TRBV6-5,14,NA,TRBJ2-3,CASSDGQGTDTQYF,TGTGCCAGCAGTGACGGGCAGGGGACAGATACGCAGTATTTT
TRBD1,TRBV5-1,14,NA,TRBJ2-3,CASSQGQGTDTQYF,TGCGCCAGCAGTCAAGGACAGGGCACAGATACGCAGTATTTT
TRBD2,TRBV4-1,18,NA,TRBJ2-1,CASSQPGGGMSSYNEQFF,TGCGCCAGCAGCCAGCCTGGGGGAGGGATGAGCTCCTACAATGAGCAGTTCTTC
TRBD2,TRBV27,15,NA,TRBJ2-7,CASRPTSGRGYEQYF,TGTGCCAGCCGACCGACTAGCGGGAGAGGTTACGAGCAGTACTTC
NA,TRBV18,17,NA,TRBJ2-2,CASSPPSGGAYTGELFF,TGTGCCAGCTCACCACCGTCGGGGGGCGCGTACACCGGGGAGCTGTTTTTT